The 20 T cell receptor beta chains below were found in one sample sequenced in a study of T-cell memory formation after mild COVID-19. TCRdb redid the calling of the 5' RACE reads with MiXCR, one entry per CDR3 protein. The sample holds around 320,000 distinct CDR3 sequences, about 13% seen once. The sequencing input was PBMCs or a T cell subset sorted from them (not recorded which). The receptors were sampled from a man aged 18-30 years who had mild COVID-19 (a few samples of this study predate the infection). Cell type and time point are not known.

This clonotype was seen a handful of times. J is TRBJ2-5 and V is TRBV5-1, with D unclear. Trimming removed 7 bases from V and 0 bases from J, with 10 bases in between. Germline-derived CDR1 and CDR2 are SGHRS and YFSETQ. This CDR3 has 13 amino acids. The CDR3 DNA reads TGCGCCAGCGCCCTAGTAGACCAAGAGACCCAGTACTTC. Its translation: CASALVDQETQYF.

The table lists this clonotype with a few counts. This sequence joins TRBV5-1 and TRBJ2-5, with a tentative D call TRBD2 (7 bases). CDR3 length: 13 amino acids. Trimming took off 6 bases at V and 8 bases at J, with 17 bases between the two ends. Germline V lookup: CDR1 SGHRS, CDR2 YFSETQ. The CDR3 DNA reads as TGCGCCAGCACTGCGGGGGCCCCCGGAACCCAGTACTTC. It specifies CASTAGAPGTQYF. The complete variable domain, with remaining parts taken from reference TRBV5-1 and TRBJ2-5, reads KAGVTQTPRYLIKTRGQQVTLSCSPISGHRSVSWYQQTPGQGLQFLFEYFSETQRNKGNFPGRFSGRQFSNSRSEMNVSTLELGDSALYLCASTAGAPGTQYFGPGTRLLVL.

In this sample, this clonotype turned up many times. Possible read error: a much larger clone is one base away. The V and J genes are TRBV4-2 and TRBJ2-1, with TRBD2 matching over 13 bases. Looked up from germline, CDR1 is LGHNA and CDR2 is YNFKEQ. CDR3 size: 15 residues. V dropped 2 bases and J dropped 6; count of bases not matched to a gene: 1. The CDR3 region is CASSQTSGGANEQFF. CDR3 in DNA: TGTGCCAGCAGCCAAACTAGCGGGGGGGCCAATGAGCAGTTCTTC.

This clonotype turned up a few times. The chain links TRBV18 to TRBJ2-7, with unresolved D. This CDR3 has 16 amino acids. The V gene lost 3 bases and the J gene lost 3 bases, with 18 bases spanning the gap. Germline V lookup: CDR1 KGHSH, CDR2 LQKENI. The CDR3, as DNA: TGTGCCAGCTCACCGATGGACGCATCCCGCGGCTACGAGCAGTACTTC. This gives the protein CASSPMDASRGYEQYF.

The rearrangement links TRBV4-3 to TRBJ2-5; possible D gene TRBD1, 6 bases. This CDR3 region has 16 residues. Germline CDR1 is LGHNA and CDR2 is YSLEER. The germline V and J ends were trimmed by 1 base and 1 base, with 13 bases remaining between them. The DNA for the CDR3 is TGCGCCAGCAGCCAAGGGGGGACAACTCGCCAAGAGACCCAGTACTTC. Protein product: CASSQGGTTRQETQYF.

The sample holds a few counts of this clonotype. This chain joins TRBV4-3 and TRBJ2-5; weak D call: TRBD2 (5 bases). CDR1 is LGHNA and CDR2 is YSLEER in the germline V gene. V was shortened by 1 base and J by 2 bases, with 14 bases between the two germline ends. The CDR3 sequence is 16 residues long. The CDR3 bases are TGCGCCAGCAGCCAAGGAGGTGGCCCGGGGCAAGAGACCCAGTACTTC. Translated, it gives CASSQGGGPGQETQYF.

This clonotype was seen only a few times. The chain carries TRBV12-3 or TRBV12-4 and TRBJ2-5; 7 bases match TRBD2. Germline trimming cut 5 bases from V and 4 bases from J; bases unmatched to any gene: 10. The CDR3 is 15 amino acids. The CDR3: CASSPGGTMRETQYF. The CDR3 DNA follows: TGTGCCAGCAGTCCCGGGGGGACCATGCGAGAGACCCAGTACTTC.

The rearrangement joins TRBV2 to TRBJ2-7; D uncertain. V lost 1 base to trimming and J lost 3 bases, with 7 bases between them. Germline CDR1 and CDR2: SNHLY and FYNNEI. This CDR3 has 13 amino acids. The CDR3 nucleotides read TGTGCCAGCAGTGAAGATTCAGGCTACGAGCAGTACGTC. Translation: CASSEDSGYEQYV.

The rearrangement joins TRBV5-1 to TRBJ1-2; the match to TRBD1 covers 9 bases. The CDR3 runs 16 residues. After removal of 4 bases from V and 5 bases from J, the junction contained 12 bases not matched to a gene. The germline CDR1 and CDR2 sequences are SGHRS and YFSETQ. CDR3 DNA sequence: TGCGCCAGCAGCGGTGGAGCGGGACAGGGTTGGTATGGCTACACCTTC. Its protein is CASSGGAGQGWYGYTF.

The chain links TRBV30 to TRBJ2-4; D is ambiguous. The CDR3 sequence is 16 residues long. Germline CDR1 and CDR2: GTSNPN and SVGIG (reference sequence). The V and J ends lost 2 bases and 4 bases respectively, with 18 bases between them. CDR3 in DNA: TGTGCCTGGAGTTCCCCAGCAGGTAGACATAAAAACATTCAGTACTTC. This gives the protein CAWSSPAGRHKNIQYF.

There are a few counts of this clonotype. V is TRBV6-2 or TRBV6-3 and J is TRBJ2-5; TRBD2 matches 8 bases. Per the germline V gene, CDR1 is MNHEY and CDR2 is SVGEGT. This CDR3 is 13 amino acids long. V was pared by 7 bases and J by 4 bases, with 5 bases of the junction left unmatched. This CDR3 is CASTLAGRETQYF. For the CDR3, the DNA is TGTGCCAGCACCTTAGCGGGGCGAGAGACCCAGTACTTC.

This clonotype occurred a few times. The CDR3 DNA reads TGCGCCAGCAGCCAAGACAGGGGGACGGGCTACACCTTC. This gives the protein CASSQDRGTGYTF. This chain joins TRBV4-3 and TRBJ1-2; 7 bases are shared with TRBD1. J gave up 8 bases and V 0 bases, and 3 bases lay outside the gene matches. CDR1 and CDR2 (germline): LGHNA, YSLEER. The CDR3 has 13 amino acids.

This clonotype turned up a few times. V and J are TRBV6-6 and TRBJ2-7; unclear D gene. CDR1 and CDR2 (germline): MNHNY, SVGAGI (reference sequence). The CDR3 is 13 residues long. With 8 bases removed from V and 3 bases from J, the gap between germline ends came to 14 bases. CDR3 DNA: TGTGCCAGCCGTAAGGGCAGCAACTACGAGCAGTACTTC. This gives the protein CASRKGSNYEQYF.

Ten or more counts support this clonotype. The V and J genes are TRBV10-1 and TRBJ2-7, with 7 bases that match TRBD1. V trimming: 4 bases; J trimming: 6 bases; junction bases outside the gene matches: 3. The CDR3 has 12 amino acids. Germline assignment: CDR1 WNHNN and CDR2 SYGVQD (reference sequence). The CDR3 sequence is CASSGAGGEQYF. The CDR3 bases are TGCGCCAGCAGTGGTGCAGGGGGCGAGCAGTACTTC.

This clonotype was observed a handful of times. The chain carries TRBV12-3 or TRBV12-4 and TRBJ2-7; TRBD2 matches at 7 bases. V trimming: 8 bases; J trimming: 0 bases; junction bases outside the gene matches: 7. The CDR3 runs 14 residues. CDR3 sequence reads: CASLTGGSSYEQYV. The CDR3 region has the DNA TGTGCCAGCCTTACCGGGGGGAGCTCCTACGAGCAGTACGTC.

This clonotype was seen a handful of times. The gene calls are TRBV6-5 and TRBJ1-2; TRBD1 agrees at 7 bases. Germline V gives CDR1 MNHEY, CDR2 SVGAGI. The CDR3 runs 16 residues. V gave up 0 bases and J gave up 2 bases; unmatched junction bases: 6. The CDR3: CASSYSSGGGNYGYTF. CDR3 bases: TGTGCCAGCAGTTACTCATCAGGGGGAGGAAACTATGGCTACACCTTC.

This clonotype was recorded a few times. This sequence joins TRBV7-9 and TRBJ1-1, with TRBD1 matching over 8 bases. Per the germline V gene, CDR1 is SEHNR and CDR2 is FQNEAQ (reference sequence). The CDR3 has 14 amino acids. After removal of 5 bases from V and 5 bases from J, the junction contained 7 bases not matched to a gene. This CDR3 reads CASSDDRGGTEAFF. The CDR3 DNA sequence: TGTGCCAGCAGCGACGACAGGGGAGGGACTGAAGCTTTCTTT. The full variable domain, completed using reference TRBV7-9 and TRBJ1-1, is DTGVSQNPRHKITKRGQNVTFRCDPISEHNRLYWYRQTLGQGPEFLTYFQNEAQLEKSRLLSDRFSAERPKGSFSTLEIQRTEQGDSAMYLCASSDDRGGTEAFFGQGTRLTVV.

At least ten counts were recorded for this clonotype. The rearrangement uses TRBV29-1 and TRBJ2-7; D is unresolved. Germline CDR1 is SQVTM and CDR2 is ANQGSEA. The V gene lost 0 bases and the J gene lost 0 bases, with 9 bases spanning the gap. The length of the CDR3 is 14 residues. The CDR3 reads CSVEEDGFSYEQYF. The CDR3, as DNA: TGCAGCGTTGAAGAGGACGGATTCTCCTACGAGCAGTACTTC.

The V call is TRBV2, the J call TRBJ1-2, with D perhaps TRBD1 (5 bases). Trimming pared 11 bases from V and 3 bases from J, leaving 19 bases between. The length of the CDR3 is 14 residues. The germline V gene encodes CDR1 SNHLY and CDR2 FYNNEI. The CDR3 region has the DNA TGTGCCGACGGGGGGGGGTATGAAGACTATGGCTACACCTTC. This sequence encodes CADGGGYEDYGYTF.

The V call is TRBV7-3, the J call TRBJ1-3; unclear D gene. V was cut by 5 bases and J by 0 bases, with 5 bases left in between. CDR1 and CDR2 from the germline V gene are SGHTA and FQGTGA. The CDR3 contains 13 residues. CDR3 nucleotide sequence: TGTGCCAGCAGCGGAACCTCTGGAAACACCATATATTTT. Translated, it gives CASSGTSGNTIYF.